The next 5 T cell receptor beta chains were all read from a single sample in a study of T cell responses to AZD1222 COVID-19 vaccine. TCRdb's table, derived via immunoSEQ multiplex PCR, lists solely in-frame clones and lacks some. The repertoire holds some 110,000 clones, with roughly 87% as singletons. This sample comprised peripheral blood, obtained on day 0 of AZD1222 vaccination. The receptors here all came from an adult in good health.

The gene calls are TRBV7-3 and TRBJ2-2, with 8 nucleotides matching TRBD2. The germline V gene encodes CDR1 SGHTA and CDR2 FQGTGA. The CDR3 has 15 amino acids. V dropped 4 bases and J dropped 7; count of bases not matched to a gene: 8. The CDR3 spells CASSSQAGVVGELFF. The DNA of the CDR3 is TGTGCCAGCAGCTCTCAAGCGGGAGTTGTCGGGGAGCTGTTTTTT.

The V and J genes are TRBV28 and TRBJ2-5; 8 nucleotides match TRBD2. Unmatched junction bases numbered 3, after V lost 3 bases and J lost 6 bases. The CDR3 is made up of 13 amino acids. Germline V gene lookup returns CDR1 MDHEN and CDR2 SYDVKM. CDR3: CASSFRGGKTQYF. The CDR3 DNA reads as TGTGCCAGCAGTTTTCGGGGGGGAAAGACCCAGTACTTC.

This clone was seen a single time. The gene calls are TRBV19 and TRBJ2-1; D ambiguous. CDR1 LNHDA and CDR2 SQIVND come from the germline V gene (reference sequence). The CDR3 is 14 amino acids. The V end was cut by 6 bases, the J end by 5 bases, with 14 bases between. The CDR3 DNA sequence: TGTGCCAGTAGGGGCCTAACCGAGCACAATGAGCAGTTCTTC. It yields the protein CASRGLTEHNEQFF.

The chain links TRBV21-1 to TRBJ1-2; the tabulated D call, TRBD1, remains unverified against the DNA. TRBV21-1 is a documented pseudogene. This CDR3 comprises 14 residues. The chain's CDR3 is CASSPKSQDYGYTF. DNA for the CDR3: TGTGCCAGCAGCCCCAAGAGTCAGGACTATGGCTACACCTTC.

Here the CDR3 reads CASSSILGEQFF. CDR3 bases: TGTGCCAGCAGCTCTATCCTCGGTGAGCAGTTCTTC. The genes are TRBV7-9 and TRBJ2-1; D is unclear. The germline V gene has CDR1 SEHNR and CDR2 FQNEAQ (reference sequence). Trimming took 4 bases from V and 9 from J, leaving 10 bases between them. The length of the CDR3 is 12 residues. The variable domain in full, completed from reference TRBV7-9 and TRBJ2-1, reads DTGVSQNPRHKITKRGQNVTFRCDPISEHNRLYWYRQTLGQGPEFLTYFQNEAQLEKSRLLSDRFSAERPKGSFSTLEIQRTEQGDSAMYLCASSSILGEQFFGPGTRLTVL.